Following are 10 T cell receptor beta chains from one sample sequenced in a study of shared clonotypes between healthy human individuals. Sequencing was performed with immunoSEQ multiplex PCR; in TCRdb, only in-frame clones are kept and a portion is missing. The data contain approximately 320,000 clones, over 75% of them singletons. Material for sequencing was memory CD8+ T cells sorted from blood. Subset denoted: CD45RO+ cells pooled with CCR7-negative TemRA cells. These receptors all stem from a man aged 18 to 29 in good health.

The chain is built from TRBV30 and TRBJ1-6; D gene uncertain. V lost 0 bases to trimming and J lost 8 bases, with 5 bases between them. This CDR3 is built from 12 residues. Germline loops: CDR1 GTSNPN, CDR2 SVGIG (reference sequence). In DNA form, the CDR3 reads TGTGCCTGGAGTGTAGGAGATTCACCCCTCCACTTT. Its translation is CAWSVGDSPLHF.

The chain couples TRBV10-1 to TRBJ2-1; 7 bases match TRBD2. Trimming removed 5 bases from V and 1 base from J; junction bases left unmatched: 8. The CDR3 spans 16 residues. CDR1 and CDR2 from the germline V gene are WNHNN and SYGVQD (reference sequence). CDR3 sequence reads: CASSLERGASYNEQFF. CDR3 coding DNA: TGCGCCAGCAGTTTGGAGCGGGGAGCTTCCTACAATGAGCAGTTCTTC.

For this clone: Other DNA sequences from this sample encode an identical CDR3 as well. The genes are TRBV19 and TRBJ1-1; 8 nucleotides line up with TRBD1. The CDR3 runs 14 residues. Trimming took 7 bases from V and 5 from J; bases not matched to a gene: 9. Germline assignment: CDR1 LNHDA and CDR2 SQIVND (reference sequence). This CDR3 reads CASTLGQGWTEAFF. The CDR3 DNA reads TGTGCCAGTACCCTTGGACAGGGCTGGACTGAAGCTTTCTTT. Together with reference TRBV19 and TRBJ1-1, the CDR3 gives the full variable domain: DGGITQSPKYLFRKEGQNVTLSCEQNLNHDAMYWYRQDPGQGLRLIYYSQIVNDFQKGDIAEGYSVSREKKESFPLTVTSAQKNPTAFYLCASTLGQGWTEAFFGQGTRLTVV.

This chain joins TRBV28 and TRBJ2-7, with D possibly matching TRBD1 (6 bases). Germline loops: CDR1 MDHEN, CDR2 SYDVKM. The V and J ends lost 6 bases and 0 bases respectively, with 15 bases between them. This CDR3 region has 15 residues. The CDR3 loop is CASRNPDSTSYEQYF. In DNA, the CDR3 is TGTGCCAGCAGGAATCCGGACAGTACCTCCTACGAGCAGTACTTC. The full variable domain, with the rest looked up from reference TRBV28 and TRBJ2-7, is DVKVTQSSRYLVKRTGEKVFLECVQDMDHENMFWYRQDPGLGLRLIYFSYDVKMKEKGDIPEGYSVSREKKERFSLILESASTNQTSMYLCASRNPDSTSYEQYFGPGTRLTVT.

The V and J genes are TRBV19 and TRBJ1-1; TRBD1 might be the D (6 bases). V lost 4 bases and J 6 bases, leaving 21 bases between the germline ends. Germline CDR1 is LNHDA and CDR2 is SQIVND (reference sequence). The CDR3 runs to 16 residues. CDR3 sequence: CASSRQFIGTNAEAFF. The CDR3 DNA follows: TGTGCCAGTAGTAGGCAATTTATAGGGACAAACGCTGAAGCTTTCTTT.

V usage is TRBV28 and J usage is TRBJ1-2, with 7 bases that match TRBD1. The CDR3 consists of 14 residues. Germline V CDR1 and CDR2: MDHEN, SYDVKM. The J segment lost 6 bases and the V segment lost 6 bases, leaving 10 bases of the junction unmatched. CDR3 DNA: TGTGCCAGCAGCACCGTTGGAGGGGGCCATGGCTACACCTTC. Its protein is CASSTVGGGHGYTF.

This clone was seen only once. This rearrangement joins TRBV9 to TRBJ2-5, with TRBD1 matching 7 bases. Germline-derived CDR1 and CDR2 are SGDLS and YYNGEE. This CDR3 contains 14 residues. J gave up 5 bases and V 0 bases, and 4 bases lay outside the gene matches. CDR3 protein: CASSVGQGRETQYF. The CDR3 nucleotides are TGTGCCAGCAGCGTAGGACAGGGCCGGGAGACCCAGTACTTC.

This chain links TRBV9 with TRBJ2-1; the match to TRBD2 covers 11 bases. In germline, CDR1 is SGDLS, CDR2 YYNGEE. CDR3 size: 15 residues. V dropped 3 bases and J dropped 7; count of bases not matched to a gene: 6. The CDR3 coding sequence is TGTGCCAGCAGCGAGGCTAGCGGGGGGACTAATGAGCAGTTCTTC. Its translation: CASSEASGGTNEQFF.

This chain connects TRBV10-1 to TRBJ2-1; D not certain. CDR1 and CDR2 (germline): WNHNN, SYGVQD (reference sequence). The V and J ends lost 3 bases and 2 bases respectively, with 2 bases between them. CDR3 size: 12 residues. The CDR3 region is CASSDTYNEQFF. Written as DNA, the CDR3 is TGCGCCAGCAGTGATACCTACAATGAGCAGTTCTTC.

The chain uses TRBV19 and TRBJ1-1, with D tentatively TRBD1 (6 bases). Per the germline V gene, CDR1 is LNHDA and CDR2 is SQIVND (reference sequence). The CDR3 sequence is 15 residues long. The V gene lost 3 bases and the J gene lost 9 bases, with 20 bases spanning the gap. In DNA form, the CDR3 reads TGTGCCAGTAGTATGCCGGGGGCGGCATCCTGGAAAGCTTTCTTT. The encoded protein is CASSMPGAASWKAFF.